The present T cell receptor (beta chain) was sequenced within a study of shared clonotypes between healthy human individuals. Study in general: The study used three CD4 naive, three CD4 memory, two CD8 naive and one CD8 memory plate per donor. The study, taken as a whole, reports: The four-donor shared clonotypes exceeded non-shared clonotypes in generation probability, with non-shared ones scoring lower.

This CDR3 contains 15 residues. J gave up 6 bases and V 4 bases, and 8 bases lay outside the gene matches. CDR1 and CDR2 from the germline V gene are SNHLY and FYNNEI. Worth noting for this clone: Antigen specificity is unknown.

Profiled with immunoSEQ multiplex PCR; TCRdb holds only in-frame clones, not every one. The data contain more than 2,000,000 clones, roughly 92% of them singletons. Sequencing was performed on naive CD4+ T cells sorted from blood. The subset here: CD45RA+ positively selected. The origin of this receptor is a man younger than 35 in good health. The V gene is TRBV2, the J gene TRBJ2-4; TRBD1 matches 8 bases. The CDR3 sequence: CASSGLQGAGNIQYF. CDR3 in DNA: TGTGCCAGCAGTGGACTTCAGGGGGCCGGAAACATTCAGTACTTC.